Below, 9 T cell receptor beta chains from the same sample are listed, as sequenced in a study of shared clonotypes between healthy human individuals. Assay used: immunoSEQ multiplex PCR; TCRdb lists only in-frame clones, some missing. The sample has about 2 million clones; roughly 95% are singletons. The naive CD8 fraction comprised CD45RO-negative cells positively selected for CCR7 and excluded terminally differentiated effector memory CD45RA+ cells. The specimen sequenced was naive CD8+ T cells sorted from blood. The receptors here all came from a man aged 18 to 30 in good health.

V is TRBV27 and J is TRBJ1-5; no clear D. Looked up from germline, CDR1 is MNHEY and CDR2 is SMNVEV (reference sequence). V was clipped by 0 bases and J by 0 bases, with 9 bases between them. The CDR3 has 16 amino acids. The DNA for the CDR3 is TGTGCCAGCAGTTTATCGTGGGAGCGTAGCAATCAGCCCCAGCATTTT. This translates into CASSLSWERSNQPQHF.

The rearrangement joins TRBV19 to TRBJ2-7, with D possibly TRBD2 on 5 matching bases. The V end was cut by 1 base, the J end by 3 bases, with 13 bases between. Germline lookup yields CDR1 LNHDA and CDR2 SQIVND (reference sequence). This CDR3 comprises 15 residues. CDR3 DNA sequence: TGTGCCAGTAGTATAGCCCCACAAGGAGGCTACGAGCAGTACTTC. Its protein is CASSIAPQGGYEQYF.

The rearrangement uses TRBV21-1 and TRBJ2-7; TRBD1, as called in the table, went unchecked against the DNA. TRBV21-1 is a known pseudogene. CDR3 length equals 15 residues. CDR3 DNA sequence: TGTGCCAGCAGCAACCCCACAGGGGCCGGGGACGAGCAGTACTTC. Translating it yields CASSNPTGAGDEQYF.

The J gene is TRBJ1-2, the V gene TRBV13; 7 nucleotides match TRBD1. The CDR3 has 15 residues. Trimming cost V 4 bases and J 6 bases; bases outside gene matches: 11. The germline V gene encodes CDR1 PRHDT and CDR2 FYEKMQ (reference sequence). The CDR3 loop reads CASSSTGLGLNGYTF. The CDR3 DNA is TGTGCCAGCAGCTCGACAGGGTTAGGACTAAATGGCTACACCTTC.

This sequence joins TRBV7-8 and TRBJ2-5; 12 bases fit TRBD2. This CDR3 spans 16 amino acids. V dropped 5 bases and J dropped 0; count of bases not matched to a gene: 4. Germline V CDR1 and CDR2: SGHVS, FQNEAQ. The CDR3 coding sequence is TGTGCCAGCAGCGTCACTAGCGGGGGGAACCAAGAGACCCAGTACTTC. This gives the protein CASSVTSGGNQETQYF.

The chain combines TRBV4-1 with TRBJ2-1, with a tentative D call TRBD2 (6 bases). This CDR3 region has 14 residues. Deletions cut 1 base from V and 9 bases from J, with 13 bases between. Germline V CDR1 and CDR2: MGHRA, YSYEKL. The CDR3 region is CASSQVTSMGEQFF. The DNA for the CDR3 is TGCGCCAGCAGCCAAGTCACTAGCATGGGTGAGCAGTTCTTC.

The chain combines TRBV5-1 with TRBJ2-3; tentatively, D is TRBD1 or TRBD2 (5 bases each). Trimming shortened V by 4 bases and J by 0 bases, and 18 bases separated the two germline ends. The germline gives CDR1 SGHRS, CDR2 YFSETQ. The CDR3 length is 17 residues. This CDR3 reads CASSPGGSWGSTDTQYF. The CDR3 bases are TGCGCCAGCAGCCCTGGGGGATCTTGGGGGAGCACAGATACGCAGTATTTT.

CDR3 sequence: CASSTPGQGSNGYTF. The CDR3 region has the DNA TGTGCCAGCAGCACCCCGGGACAGGGGAGCAATGGCTACACCTTC. This sequence joins TRBV7-6 and TRBJ1-2; 10 bases agree with TRBD1. J was trimmed by 6 bases and V by 5 bases; bases with no gene match: 9. The CDR3 has 15 residues. Germline loops: CDR1 SGHVS, CDR2 FNYEAQ. The entire variable domain, with the rest obtained from reference TRBV7-6 and TRBJ1-2, is as follows: GAGVSQSPRYKVTKRGQDVALRCDPISGHVSLYWYRQALGQGPEFLTYFNYEAQQDKSGLPNDRFSAERPEGSISTLTIQRTEQRDSAMYRCASSTPGQGSNGYTFGSGTRLTVV.

The V and J genes are TRBV7-2 and TRBJ1-3; D ambiguous. This CDR3 is 14 amino acids long. The V and J ends lost 3 bases and 2 bases respectively, with 8 bases between them. CDR1 is SGHTA and CDR2 is FQGNSA in the germline V gene. CDR3 loop: CASSFSGPGNTIYF. In DNA, the CDR3 is TGTGCCAGCAGCTTTAGTGGGCCTGGAAACACCATATATTTT.